Shown below are 5 T cell receptor beta chains from a single sample sequenced in a study of blood T cell repertoires in COVID-19. Data came from immunoSEQ multiplex PCR; TCRdb stores just in-frame clones and leaves some out. The table has roughly 78,000 clones, 80% to 90% seen once. Sequencing was carried out using peripheral blood. The receptor set was obtained from a man aged 60-69 years with acute or convalescent COVID-19.

The V call is TRBV5-1, the J call TRBJ1-1, with unresolved D. Per the germline V gene, CDR1 is SGHRS and CDR2 is YFSETQ. This CDR3 comprises 15 residues. Between the trimmed V and J ends, which lost 0 bases and 5 bases, there was a span of 14 bases. The chain's CDR3 is CASSLERLRGTEAFF. CDR3 sequence (DNA): TGCGCCAGCAGCTTGGAGCGCCTCCGAGGGACTGAAGCTTTCTTT.

The CDR3 nucleotides are TGTGCCAGCTCACCACCGGGGGGAGGGAATGAAGCTTTCTTT. Protein sequence: CASSPPGGGNEAFF. The V call is TRBV18, the J call TRBJ1-1, with D perhaps TRBD1 (5 bases). Trimming stripped 0 bases from V and 7 bases from J, with 12 bases between. The germline gives CDR1 KGHSH, CDR2 LQKENI. The CDR3 has 14 amino acids.

The chain employs TRBV11-2 and TRBJ2-3, with TRBD2 matching over 8 bases. CDR1 and CDR2 from the germline V gene are SGHAT and FQNNGV. The CDR3 sequence is 14 residues long. Trimming at V came to 3 bases and at J to 5 bases, leaving 4 bases not matched to a gene. The CDR3 coding sequence is TGTGCCAGCAGCTTGCGGGGGGCAGGAGATACGCAGTATTTT. Translated: CASSLRGAGDTQYF.

The chain employs TRBV30 and TRBJ1-6, with D hard to call. Germline assignment: CDR1 GTSNPN and CDR2 SVGIG (reference sequence). The germline V and J ends were trimmed by 0 bases and 8 bases, with 14 bases remaining between them. This CDR3 spans 15 amino acids. In nucleotides, the CDR3 is TGTGCCTGGAGTGTACGGCACGCGGCCTATTCACCCCTCCACTTT. This codes for CAWSVRHAAYSPLHF.

The chain employs TRBV28 and TRBJ1-2; TRBD1 matches 8 bases. V trimming: 5 bases; J trimming: 4 bases; junction bases outside the gene matches: 15. Germline CDR1 and CDR2: MDHEN and SYDVKM. The CDR3 loop spans 17 amino acids. The CDR3 reads CASSPSGNGGQGYGYTF. DNA for the CDR3: TGTGCCAGCAGTCCATCCGGAAATGGAGGACAGGGCTATGGCTACACCTTC.